This section outlines one T cell receptor beta chain sequence together with its context. Its matching antigen is unknown. The data originate from a study of monozygotic twins with inflammatory bowel disease. Study outcomes and limitations: Discordant twins had repertoire similarity that did not differ from that of concordant twins, possibly from limited power. It was in IBD patients that TCRbeta diversity (inverse Simpson) was lower than in healthy co-twins.

CDR1 and CDR2 from the germline V gene are MNHEY and SVGEGT. The CDR3 runs 17 residues. Input per TCR library consisted of about 3.5 ug of total RNA. Added by template switching were UMIs that each held a 6-nucleotide sample barcode. TCRdb re-called the 5' RACE reads, yielding one record per CDR3 amino acid sequence without DNA. The sample includes approximately 200,000 distinct CDR3 sequences. Sequenced input: blood. The chain couples TRBV6-2 or TRBV6-3 to TRBJ2-2; TCRdb designates TRBD1, a call that cannot be tested without DNA. The origin of this receptor is a human donor with ulcerative colitis or Crohn's disease, or a healthy co-twin of an affected twin (not recorded which). CDR3 protein: CASSYRIDRDYTGELFF.